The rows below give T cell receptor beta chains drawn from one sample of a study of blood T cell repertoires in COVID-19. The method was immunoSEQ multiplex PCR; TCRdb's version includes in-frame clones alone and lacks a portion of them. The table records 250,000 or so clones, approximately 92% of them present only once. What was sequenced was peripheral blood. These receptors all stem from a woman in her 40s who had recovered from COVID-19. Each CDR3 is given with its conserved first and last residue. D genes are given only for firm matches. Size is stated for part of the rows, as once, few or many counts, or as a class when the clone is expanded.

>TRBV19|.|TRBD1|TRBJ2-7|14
CASRSDRGTYEQYF
TGTGCCAGTAGATCGGACAGGGGTACCTACGAGCAGTACTTC
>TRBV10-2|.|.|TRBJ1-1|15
CASIAGAISFTEAFF
TGCGCCAGCATCGCGGGGGCGATATCCTTTACTGAAGCTTTCTTT
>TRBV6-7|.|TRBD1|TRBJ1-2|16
CASRTVEQGVCGGYTF
TGTGCCAGCAGAACCGTCGAACAGGGGGTCTGTGGTGGCTACACCTTC
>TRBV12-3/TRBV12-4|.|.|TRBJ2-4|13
CASTLGGLNIQYF
TGTGCCAGCACCCTCGGGGGTTTGAACATTCAGTACTTC
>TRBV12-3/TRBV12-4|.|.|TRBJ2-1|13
CASSFVVYNEQFF
TGTGCCAGCAGTTTCGTTGTTTACAATGAGCAGTTCTTC
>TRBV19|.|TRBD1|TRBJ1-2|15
CASSIRQGAIYGYTF
TGTGCCAGTAGTATCCGACAGGGGGCTATTTATGGCTACACCTTC
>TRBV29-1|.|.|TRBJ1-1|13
CSATLTENTEAFF
TGCAGCGCCACTCTGACAGAGAACACTGAAGCTTTCTTT
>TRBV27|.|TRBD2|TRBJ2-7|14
CASRRLAGIYEQYF
TGTGCCAGCAGAAGACTAGCGGGGATCTACGAGCAGTACTTC
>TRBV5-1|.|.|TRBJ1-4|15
CASSLVAGINEKLFF
TGCGCCAGCAGCTTGGTGGCAGGGATTAATGAAAAACTGTTTTTT
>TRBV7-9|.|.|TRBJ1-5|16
CASSPLRTDSNQPQHF
TGTGCCAGCAGCCCGTTACGGACAGATAGCAATCAGCCCCAGCATTTT
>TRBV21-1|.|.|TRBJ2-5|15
CASRDRLPTKETQYF
TGTGCCAGCAGAGATCGACTACCCACCAAAGAGACCCAGTACTTC
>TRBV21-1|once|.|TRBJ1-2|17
CASSPTRGGLSKYGYTF
TGTGCCAGCAGCCCCACAAGAGGAGGGCTTTCTAAGTATGGCTACACCTTC
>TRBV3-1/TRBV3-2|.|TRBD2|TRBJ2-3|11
CASSQASGQYF
TGTGCCAGCAGCCAGGCTAGCGGTCAGTATTTT
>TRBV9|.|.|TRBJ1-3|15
CASSVSPGSGNTIYF
TGTGCCAGCAGCGTCTCTCCCGGCTCTGGAAACACCATATATTTT
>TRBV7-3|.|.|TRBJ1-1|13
CASSLVFGAEAFF
TGTGCCAGCAGCTTGGTTTTCGGGGCTGAAGCTTTCTTT
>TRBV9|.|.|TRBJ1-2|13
CASSVDQGSGYTF
TGTGCCAGCAGCGTAGATCAGGGGAGTGGCTACACCTTC
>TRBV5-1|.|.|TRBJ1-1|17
CASSFSTGGAVNTEAFF
TGCGCCAGCAGCTTTTCAACTGGGGGCGCGGTTAACACTGAAGCTTTCTTT
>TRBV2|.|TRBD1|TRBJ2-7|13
CASSPGQGRQQYF
TGTGCCAGCAGCCCCGGACAGGGCCGGCAGCAGTACTTC
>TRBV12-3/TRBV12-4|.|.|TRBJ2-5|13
CASSKLLGETQYF
TGTGCCAGCAGCAAACTCCTCGGGGAGACCCAGTACTTC
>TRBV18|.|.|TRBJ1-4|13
CASSPTADEKLFF
TGTGCCAGCTCACCAACAGCTGATGAAAAACTGTTTTTT
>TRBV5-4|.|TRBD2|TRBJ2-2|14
CASLAGGDTGELFF
TGTGCCAGCCTAGCGGGGGGGGACACCGGGGAGCTGTTTTTT
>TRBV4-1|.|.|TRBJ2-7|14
CASSQPGHPYEQYF
TGCGCCAGCAGCCAACCGGGACACCCTTACGAGCAGTACTTC
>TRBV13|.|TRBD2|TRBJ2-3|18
CASSRGLAGGGNTDTQYF
TGTGCCAGCAGCAGGGGACTAGCGGGAGGGGGGAACACAGATACGCAGTATTTT
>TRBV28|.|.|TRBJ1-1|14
CASMRAGRGTEAFF
TGTGCCAGCATGAGGGCAGGGAGGGGAACTGAAGCTTTCTTT
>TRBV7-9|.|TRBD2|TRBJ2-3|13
CATLGTSGDTQYF
TGTGCCACCTTAGGGACTAGCGGGGATACGCAGTATTTT
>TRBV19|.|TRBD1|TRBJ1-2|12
CATDGQGHGYTF
TGTGCCACCGACGGACAGGGTCATGGCTACACCTTC
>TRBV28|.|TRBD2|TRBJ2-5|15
CASSPGSSGDETQYF
TGTGCCAGCAGTCCCGGTAGTAGCGGGGATGAGACCCAGTACTTC
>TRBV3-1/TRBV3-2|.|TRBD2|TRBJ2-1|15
CASSPLTGLLNEQFF
TGTGCCAGCAGCCCTCTAACGGGACTACTCAATGAGCAGTTCTTC
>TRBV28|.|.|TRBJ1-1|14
CASWADHRDTEAFF
TGTGCCAGCTGGGCGGACCACAGGGACACTGAAGCTTTCTTT
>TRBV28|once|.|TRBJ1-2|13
CASSAGLLYGYTF
TGTGCCAGCAGTGCCGGACTGCTCTATGGCTACACCTTC
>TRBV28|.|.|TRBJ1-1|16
CASSNRVQGFNTEAFF
TGTGCCAGCAGTAACCGCGTTCAGGGCTTTAACACTGAAGCTTTCTTT